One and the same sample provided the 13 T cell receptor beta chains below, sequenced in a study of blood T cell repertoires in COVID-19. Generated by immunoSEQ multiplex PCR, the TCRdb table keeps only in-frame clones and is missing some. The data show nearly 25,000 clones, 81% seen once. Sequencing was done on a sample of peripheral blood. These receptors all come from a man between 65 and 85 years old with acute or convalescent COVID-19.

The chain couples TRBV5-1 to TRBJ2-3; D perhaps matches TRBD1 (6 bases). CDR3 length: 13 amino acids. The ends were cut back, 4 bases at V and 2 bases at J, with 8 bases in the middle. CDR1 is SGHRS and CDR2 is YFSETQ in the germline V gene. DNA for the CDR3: TGCGCCAGCAGCGTGGGGGCCACAGATACGCAGTATTTT. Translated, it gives CASSVGATDTQYF.

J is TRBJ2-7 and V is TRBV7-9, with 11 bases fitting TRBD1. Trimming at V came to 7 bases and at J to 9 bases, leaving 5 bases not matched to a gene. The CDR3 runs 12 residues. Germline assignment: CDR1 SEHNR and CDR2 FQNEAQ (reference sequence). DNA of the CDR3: TGTGCCAGCAACGGACAGGGGGCTGTGCAGTACTTC. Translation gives CASNGQGAVQYF.

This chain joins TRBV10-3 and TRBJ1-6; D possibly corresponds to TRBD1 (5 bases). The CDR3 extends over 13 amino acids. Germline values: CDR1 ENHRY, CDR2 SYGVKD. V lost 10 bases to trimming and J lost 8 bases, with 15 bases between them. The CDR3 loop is CATKGPVDSPLHF. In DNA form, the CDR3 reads TGTGCCACAAAGGGGCCTGTCGATTCACCCCTCCACTTT.

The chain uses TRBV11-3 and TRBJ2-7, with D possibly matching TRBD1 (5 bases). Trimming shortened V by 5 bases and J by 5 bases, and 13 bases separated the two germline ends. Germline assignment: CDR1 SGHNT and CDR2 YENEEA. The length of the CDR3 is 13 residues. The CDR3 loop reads CASSPFDSHEQYF. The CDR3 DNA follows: TGTGCCAGCAGCCCTTTCGACAGCCACGAGCAGTACTTC.

The CDR3 DNA is TGTGCCAGCAGTCAAGGGACTAGCGCGAACACCGGGGAGCTGTTTTTT. As protein: CASSQGTSANTGELFF. V is TRBV6-4 and J is TRBJ2-2, with 10 bases identical to TRBD2. CDR1 and CDR2 (germline): MRHNA, SNTAGT. This CDR3 is 16 amino acids long. Losses at the gene ends were 5 bases for V and 0 bases for J; bases not matched to a gene: 3.

As DNA, the CDR3 is TGTGCCAGGCCGGGACAAAACTACGAGCAGTACTTC. Amino acids: CARPGQNYEQYF. The rearrangement links TRBV6-5 to TRBJ2-7; a possible D gene is TRBD1 (6 bases). V lost 9 bases and J lost 3, with 12 bases in between. The germline V gene has CDR1 MNHEY and CDR2 SVGAGI. This CDR3 spans 12 amino acids.

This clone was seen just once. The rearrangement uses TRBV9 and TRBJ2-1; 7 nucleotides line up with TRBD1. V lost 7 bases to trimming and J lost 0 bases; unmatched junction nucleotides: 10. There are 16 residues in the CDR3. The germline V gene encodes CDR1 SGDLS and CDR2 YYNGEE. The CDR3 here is CASAPGQPISYNEQFF. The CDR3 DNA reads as TGTGCCAGCGCACCGGGACAGCCTATCTCCTACAATGAGCAGTTCTTC.

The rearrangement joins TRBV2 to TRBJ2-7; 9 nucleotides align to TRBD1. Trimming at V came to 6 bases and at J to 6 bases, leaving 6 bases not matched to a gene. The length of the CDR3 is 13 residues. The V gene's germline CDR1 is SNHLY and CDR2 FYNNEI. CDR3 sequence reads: CASSQDRGSEQYF. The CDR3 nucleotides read TGTGCCAGCAGCCAGGACAGGGGATCCGAGCAGTACTTC.

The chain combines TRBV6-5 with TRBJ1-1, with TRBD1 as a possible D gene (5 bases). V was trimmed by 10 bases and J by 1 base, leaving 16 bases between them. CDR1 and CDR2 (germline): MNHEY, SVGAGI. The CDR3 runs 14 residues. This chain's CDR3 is CATTRNRQNTEAFF. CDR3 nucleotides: TGTGCCACCACCCGAAACAGGCAGAACACTGAAGCTTTCTTT.

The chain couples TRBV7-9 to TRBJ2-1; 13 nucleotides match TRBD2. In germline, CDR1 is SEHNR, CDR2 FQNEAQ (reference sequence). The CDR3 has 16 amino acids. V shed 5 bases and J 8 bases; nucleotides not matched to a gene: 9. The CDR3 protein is CASSPRTSGRVDEQFF. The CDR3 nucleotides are TGTGCCAGCAGCCCGCGGACTAGCGGGAGAGTGGATGAGCAGTTCTTC.

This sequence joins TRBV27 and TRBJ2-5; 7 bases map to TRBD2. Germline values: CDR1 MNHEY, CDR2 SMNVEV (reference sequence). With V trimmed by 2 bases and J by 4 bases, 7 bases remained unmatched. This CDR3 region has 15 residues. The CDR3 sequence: CASSLTAGVLETQYF. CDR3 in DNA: TGTGCCAGCAGTTTAACGGCGGGAGTGTTAGAGACCCAGTACTTC.

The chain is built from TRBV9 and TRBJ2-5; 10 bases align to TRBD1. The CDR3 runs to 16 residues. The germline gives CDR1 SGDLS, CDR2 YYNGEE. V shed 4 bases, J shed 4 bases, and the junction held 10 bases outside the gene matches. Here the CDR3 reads CASSSTSGTGVETQYF. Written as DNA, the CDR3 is TGTGCCAGCAGCTCTACTTCCGGGACAGGGGTAGAGACCCAGTACTTC. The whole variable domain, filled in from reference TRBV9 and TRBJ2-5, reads DSGVTQTPKHLITATGQRVTLRCSPRSGDLSVYWYQQSLDQGLQFLIQYYNGEERAKGNILERFSAQQFPDLHSELNLSSLELGDSALYFCASSSTSGTGVETQYFGPGTRLLVL.

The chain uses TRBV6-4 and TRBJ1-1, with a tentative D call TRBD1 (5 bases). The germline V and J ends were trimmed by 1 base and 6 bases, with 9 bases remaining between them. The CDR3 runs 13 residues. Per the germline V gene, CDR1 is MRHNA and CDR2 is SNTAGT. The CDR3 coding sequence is TGTGCCAGCAGTGACTGGAAAGGGGCTGAAGCTTTCTTT. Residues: CASSDWKGAEAFF.